This TCR beta chain was obtained from a study of blood T cell repertoires in COVID-19. Study-level background: Some COVID-19 samples were acute and others convalescent; all came from the United States, Italy and Spain. PBMCs, B-cell-depleted T cells, or T cells were the source of the cDNA or gDNA that made up the material.

In the original analysis: Amplification with reference gene primers provided the estimates of nucleated cell counts. Only in-frame clones appear in the TCRdb table, and some are missing; sequencing was by immunoSEQ multiplex PCR. The DNA gave D and trimming, while V, J and clone size come from that table. The table has 150,000 to 200,000 clones, about 80% seen once. This CDR3 contains 14 residues. CDR1 SGHTA and CDR2 FQGNSA come from the germline V gene. Trimming shortened V by 4 bases and J by 2 bases, and 11 bases separated the two germline ends. Sequencing used peripheral blood. The TCR comes from an older man with active or convalescent COVID-19. This sequence joins TRBV7-2 and TRBJ1-2; no clear D gene. CDR3 residues: CASSSYSTNYGYTF. In DNA form, the CDR3 reads TGTGCCAGCAGCTCTTACAGCACAAACTATGGCTACACCTTC.